This entry lists 5 T cell receptor beta chains sequenced from one sample in a study of blood T cell repertoires in COVID-19. Method: immunoSEQ multiplex PCR; TCRdb's copy keeps in-frame clones and lacks some. The sample holds around 96,000 clones; nearly 95% are singletons and the top ten take around 4.2%. Specimen: peripheral blood. The receptors derive from a human donor with active COVID-19. The donor label of this sample is uncertain.

This clone was picked up one time. J is TRBJ2-7 and V is TRBV4-2, with 10 bases matching TRBD1. The V and J ends lost 4 bases and 3 bases, in that order; junction bases with no gene match: 6. The CDR3 is 15 amino acids. Germline V gene lookup returns CDR1 LGHNA and CDR2 YNFKEQ. The CDR3 DNA reads TGTGCCAGCAGCCTCCCGGGACAGGGGTACTACGAGCAGTACTTC. Encoded protein: CASSLPGQGYYEQYF.

The genes are TRBV5-1 and TRBJ2-2, with D maybe TRBD1 (6 bases). V lost 0 bases and J 5 bases, leaving 14 bases between the germline ends. The length of the CDR3 is 16 residues. The germline V gene encodes CDR1 SGHRS and CDR2 YFSETQ. CDR3 bases: TGCGCCAGCAGCTTGGGGGCTCAGGGACAAACCGGGGAGCTGTTTTTT. Its translation is CASSLGAQGQTGELFF.

The rearrangement joins TRBV6-6 to TRBJ2-7, with D maybe TRBD1 (5 bases). V was cut by 6 bases and J by 2 bases, with 14 bases left in between. CDR1 is MNHNY, CDR2 SVGAGI, per germline (reference sequence). This CDR3 is built from 14 residues. CDR3 bases: TGTGCCAGCAGCAAATTGGCAGGGACCTACGAGCAGTACTTC. It codes for CASSKLAGTYEQYF.

The chain uses TRBV19 and TRBJ2-3; D is undetermined. The CDR3 totals 16 residues. Trimming left V 6 bases short and J 1 base short, with 17 bases between. Germline V lookup: CDR1 LNHDA, CDR2 SQIVND (reference sequence). CDR3 nucleotide sequence: TGTGCCAGTAGCTCCCTTGAACACGGAGGCACAGATACGCAGTATTTT. Translated, it gives CASSSLEHGGTDTQYF.

The count of this clone is one. The V gene is TRBV29-1, the J gene TRBJ2-1, with 8 bases aligning to TRBD2. The germline V gene has CDR1 SQVTM and CDR2 ANQGSEA. V was pared by 7 bases and J by 6 bases, with 17 bases of the junction left unmatched. This CDR3 contains 16 residues. CDR3 sequence (DNA): TGCAGCGCCCCAATCCCCGGGACTAGTAACGGCAATGAGCAGTTCTTC. Protein product: CSAPIPGTSNGNEQFF.